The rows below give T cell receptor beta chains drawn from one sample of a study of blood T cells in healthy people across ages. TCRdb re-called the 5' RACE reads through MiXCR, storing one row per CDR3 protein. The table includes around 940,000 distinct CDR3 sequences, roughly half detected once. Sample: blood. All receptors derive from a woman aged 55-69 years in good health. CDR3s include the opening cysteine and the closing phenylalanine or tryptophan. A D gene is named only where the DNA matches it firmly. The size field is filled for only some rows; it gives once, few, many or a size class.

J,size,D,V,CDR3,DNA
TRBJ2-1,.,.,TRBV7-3,CASSLQGPPYNEQFF,TGTGCCAGCAGCTTACAGGGGCCCCCCTACAATGAGCAGTTCTTC
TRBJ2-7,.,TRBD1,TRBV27,CASSLRGQGLHEQYF,TGTGCCAGCAGTTTACGGGGACAGGGACTCCACGAGCAGTACTTC
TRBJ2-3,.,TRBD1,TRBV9,CASSGGTGFEDTQYF,TGTGCCAGCAGCGGGGGGACAGGTTTCGAAGATACGCAGTATTTT
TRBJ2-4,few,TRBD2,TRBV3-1,CASSRSGVENIQYF,TGTGCCAGCAGCCGCAGCGGGGTTGAAAACATTCAGTACTTC
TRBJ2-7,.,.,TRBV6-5,CASRGGGTVGDEQYF,TGTGCCAGCAGGGGTGGCGGGACAGTAGGCGACGAGCAGTACTTC
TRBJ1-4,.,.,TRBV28,CASSWGTTTNEKLFF,TGTGCCAGCAGTTGGGGGACAACAACTAATGAAAAACTGTTTTTT
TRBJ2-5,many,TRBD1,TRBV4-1,CASSQGGEETQYF,TGTGCCAGCAGCCAAGGGGGCGAGGAGACCCAGTACTTC
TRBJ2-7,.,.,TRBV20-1,CSSPGRVDTYEQYF,TGCAGTTCCCCCGGCCGAGTGGACACCTACGAGCAGTACTTC
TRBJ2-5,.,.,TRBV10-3,CAISVFDWNEQYF,TGTGCCATCAGTGTTTTCGATTGGAATGAGCAGTACTTC
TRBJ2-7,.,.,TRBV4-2,CASSHVGGLGVYEQYF,TGTGCCAGCAGCCATGTCGGCGGGCTGGGGGTATACGAGCAGTACTTC
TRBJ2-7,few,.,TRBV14,CASSLEPHEQYF,TGTGCCAGCAGTCTTGAGCCTCACGAGCAGTACTTC
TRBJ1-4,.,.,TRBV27,CASSLFWGRVEKLFF,TGTGCCAGCAGTTTATTTTGGGGGCGGGTTGAAAAACTGTTTTTT
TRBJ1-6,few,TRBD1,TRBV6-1,CASTPDRGTSPLHF,TGTGCCAGCACCCCGGACAGGGGTACATCACCCCTCCACTTT
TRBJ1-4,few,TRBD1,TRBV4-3,CASSLSPRGNEKLFF,TGCGCCAGCAGCCTCTCCCCCAGGGGGAATGAAAAACTGTTTTTT
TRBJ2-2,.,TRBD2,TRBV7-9,CASSVSGGYPGELFF,TGTGCCAGCAGCGTTAGCGGGGGGTACCCCGGGGAGCTGTTTTTT
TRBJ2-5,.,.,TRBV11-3,CASSLTSDEQYF,TGTGCCAGCAGCTTGACCTCGGATGAGCAGTACTTC
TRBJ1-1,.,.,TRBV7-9,CASSLVFTEAFF,TGTGCCAGCAGCTTAGTTTTTACTGAAGCTTTCTTT
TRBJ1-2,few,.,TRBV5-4,CASSLVGQYYGYTF,TGTGCCAGCAGCTTGGTGGGTCAGTACTATGGCTACACCTTC
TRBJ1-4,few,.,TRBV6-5,CASSSLGEKLFF,TGTGCCAGCAGCTCCTTAGGTGAAAAACTGTTTTTT
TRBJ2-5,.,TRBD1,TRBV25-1,CASSRQGFPETQYF,TGTGCCAGCAGCCGACAGGGTTTTCCTGAGACCCAGTACTTC
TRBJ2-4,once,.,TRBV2,CASSQTGTAGQYF,TGTGCCAGCAGCCAGACCGGGACAGCGGGGCAGTACTTC
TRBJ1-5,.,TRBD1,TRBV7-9,CAGSPDRANQPQHF,TGTGCCGGCAGCCCGGACAGGGCAAATCAGCCCCAGCATTTT
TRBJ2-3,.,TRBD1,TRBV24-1,CATSDRAWDRGETDTQYF,TGTGCCACCAGTGATCGAGCCTGGGACAGGGGGGAGACAGATACGCAGTATTTT
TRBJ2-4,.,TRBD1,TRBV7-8,CASSSPRRTGGHVSKNIQYF,TGTGCCAGCAGCTCCCCCCGCCGGACAGGGGGCCATGTGTCCAAAAACATTCAGTACTTC
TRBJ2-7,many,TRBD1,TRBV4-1,CASSLPTGGYEQYF,TGCGCCAGCAGCCTCCCGACAGGGGGCTACGAGCAGTACTTC
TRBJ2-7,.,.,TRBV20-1,CSTSGQSYEQYF,.
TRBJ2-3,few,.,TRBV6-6,CASSHDPSTDTQYF,TGTGCCAGCAGTCACGACCCTAGCACAGATACGCAGTATTTT
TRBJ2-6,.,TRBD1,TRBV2,CASGTGASGANVLTF,TGTGCCAGCGGGACAGGGGCTTCTGGGGCCAACGTCCTGACTTTC
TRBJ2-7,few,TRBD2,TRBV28,CASKYGGGYEQYF,TGTGCCAGCAAGTACGGCGGGGGGTACGAGCAGTACTTC
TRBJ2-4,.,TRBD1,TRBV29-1,CGVRQGGGKNIQYF,TGCGGCGTTAGACAGGGGGGCGGCAAAAACATTCAGTACTTC
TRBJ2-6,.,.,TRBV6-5,CASRLDTGANVLTF,TGTGCCAGCAGACTGGACACTGGGGCCAACGTCCTGACTTTC
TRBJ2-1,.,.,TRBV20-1,CSARGPSRVPFF,TGCAGTGCTAGAGGCCCCAGCCGCGTGCCGTTCTTC
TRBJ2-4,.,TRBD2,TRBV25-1,CASSDSGGSLYF,TGTGCCAGCAGTGATAGCGGGGGCTCACTGTACTTC
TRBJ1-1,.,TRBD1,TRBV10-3,CAISDLGGQGSEAFF,TGTGCCATCAGTGATTTGGGGGGACAGGGTAGTGAAGCTTTCTTT
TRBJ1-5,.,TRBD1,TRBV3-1,CASSRDRAQHPQHF,TGTGCCAGCAGCCGGGACAGGGCCCAACACCCCCAGCATTTT
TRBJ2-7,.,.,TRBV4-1,CASSQVEQGSEQYF,TGCGCCAGCAGCCAAGTGGAGCAGGGATCGGAGCAGTACTTC
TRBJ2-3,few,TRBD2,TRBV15,CATSRDAGADTQYF,TGTGCCACCAGCAGAGACGCGGGAGCGGATACGCAGTATTTT
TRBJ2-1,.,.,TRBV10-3,CAISSQGKQVNEQFF,TGTGCCATCAGTTCCCAAGGAAAACAGGTCAATGAGCAGTTCTTC
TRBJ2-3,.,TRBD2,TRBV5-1,CASSPTSSSTDTQYF,TGCGCCAGCAGCCCGACTAGCTCTAGCACAGATACGCAGTATTTT
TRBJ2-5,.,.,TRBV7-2,CASSFHGPGETQYF,TGTGCCAGCAGCTTCCATGGGCCAGGAGAGACCCAGTACTTC
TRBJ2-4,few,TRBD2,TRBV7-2,CASSLSGDDIQYF,TGTGCCAGCAGCTTAAGCGGGGACGACATTCAGTACTTC
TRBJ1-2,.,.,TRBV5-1,CASSLVGRKEGKNYGYTF,TGCGCCAGCAGCTTGGTGGGCAGGAAAGAAGGGAAAAACTATGGCTACACCTTC
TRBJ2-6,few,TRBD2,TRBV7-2,CASSPRGGSGSGANVLTF,TGTGCCAGCTCTCCAAGGGGAGGGAGTGGTTCTGGGGCCAACGTCCTGACTTTC
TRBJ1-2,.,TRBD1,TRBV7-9,CASSNPGQVDGYTF,TGTGCCAGCAGCAATCCGGGACAGGTCGATGGCTACACCTTC
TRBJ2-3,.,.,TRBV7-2,CASSLYQGSTDTQYF,TGTGCCAGCAGCTTATATCAGGGAAGCACAGATACGCAGTATTTT
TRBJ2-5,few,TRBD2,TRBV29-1,CSVDLGLAVSETQYF,TGCAGCGTTGATCTCGGACTAGCCGTTTCGGAGACCCAGTACTTC
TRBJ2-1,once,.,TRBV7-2,CACSPRGQYNEQFF,TGTGCCTGCAGCCCAAGAGGTCAATACAATGAGCAGTTCTTC
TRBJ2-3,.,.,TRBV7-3,CASSRVGGTTDTQYF,TGTGCCAGCAGCCGAGTAGGGGGAACCACAGATACGCAGTATTTT
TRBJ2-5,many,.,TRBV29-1,CSVEGSLGSVETQYF,TGCAGCGTTGAAGGGAGTCTGGGGTCGGTAGAGACCCAGTACTTC
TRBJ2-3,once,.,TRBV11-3,CASSVGQRGDTQYF,TGTGCCAGCAGCGTAGGCCAAAGGGGGGATACGCAGTATTTT
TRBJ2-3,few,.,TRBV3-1,CASSQGRPLTDTQYF,TGTGCCAGCAGCCAAGGACGGCCGCTCACAGATACGCAGTATTTT
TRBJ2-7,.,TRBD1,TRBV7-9,CASSGQGEDRYEQYF,TGTGCCAGCAGCGGACAGGGCGAGGATCGTTACGAGCAGTACTTC
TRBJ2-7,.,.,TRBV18,CASSPPTRVDEQYF,TGTGCCAGCTCACCACCTACCAGGGTCGACGAGCAGTACTTC
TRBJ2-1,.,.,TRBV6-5,CASSYSSEQFF,TGTGCCAGCAGTTACTCATCAGAGCAGTTCTTC